Below are 18 T cell receptor beta chains sequenced from a single sample in a study of cytomegalovirus exposure and HLA in healthy donors. The PCR contained 60 Vbeta and 13 Jbeta primers. Data came from immunoSEQ multiplex PCR; TCRdb stores just in-frame clones and leaves some out. The table records approximately 110,000 clones, more than 65% of them present only once. Source material: PBMCs. Receptors were obtained from a man younger than 45 in good health and CMV-seronegative.

This rearrangement joins TRBV30 to TRBJ2-1; 8 bases match TRBD2. Germline CDR1 and CDR2: GTSNPN and SVGIG (reference sequence). The CDR3 runs 16 residues. V lost 3 bases, J lost 0 bases, and 7 bases stayed unmatched. This CDR3 reads CAWRGLVSRSYNEQFF. As DNA, the CDR3 is TGTGCCTGGAGGGGACTAGTTTCCCGCTCCTACAATGAGCAGTTCTTC.

The gene calls are TRBV27 and TRBJ2-2, with 10 bases matching TRBD1. Germline CDR1 and CDR2: MNHEY and SMNVEV (reference sequence). With 0 bases clipped from V and 3 bases from J, the junction kept 4 bases outside the gene matches. This CDR3 region has 17 residues. The CDR3 DNA reads as TGTGCCAGCAGTTTATCCGGGACAGGGGTCTACACCGGGGAGCTGTTTTTT. Residues: CASSLSGTGVYTGELFF.

The rearrangement links TRBV4-3 to TRBJ2-5; TRBD1 matches at 9 bases. The DNA end is more similar to TRBJ2-7, so the J call may be wrong. This CDR3 region has 15 residues. CDR1 is LGHNA, CDR2 YSLEER, per germline. The CDR3 sequence: CASSQGTGSGNEQYF. CDR3 DNA sequence: TGCGCCAGCAGCCAGGGGACAGGGTCCGGCAACGAGCAGTACTTC.

The chain combines TRBV6-1 with TRBJ2-1; 10 bases are a match to TRBD1. Trimming cost V 1 base and J 7 bases; bases outside gene matches: 4. CDR3 size: 15 residues. Germline V gene data show CDR1 as MNHNS and CDR2 as SASEGT. The CDR3 reads CASSEGTGGENEQFF. The CDR3, as DNA: TGTGCCAGCAGTGAAGGGACAGGGGGTGAAAATGAGCAGTTCTTC.

The V and J genes are TRBV28 and TRBJ2-5; 10 bases match TRBD2. The CDR3 is 14 amino acids. The germline V gene has CDR1 MDHEN and CDR2 SYDVKM. The V and J ends lost 5 bases and 5 bases, in that order; junction bases with no gene match: 5. The DNA of the CDR3 is TGTGCCAGCAGTGTAGCGGGAGGTCCCGAGACCCAGTACTTC. As protein: CASSVAGGPETQYF.

V usage is TRBV6-5 and J usage is TRBJ1-1; D gene uncertain. The V and J ends lost 8 bases and 4 bases respectively, with 17 bases between them. Germline-derived CDR1 and CDR2 are MNHEY and SVGAGI. The CDR3 has 14 amino acids. The DNA of the CDR3 is TGTGCCAGCGCTGGGAGTGGAAAAAGCACTGAAGCTTTCTTT. As protein: CASAGSGKSTEAFF.

On this clone itself: At one end, the junction sequence differs from germline, possibly due to a read error. Other DNA sequences in this specimen translate into the identical CDR3. The rearrangement uses TRBV2 and TRBJ2-7; D may be TRBD1 (6 bases). In germline, CDR1 is SNHLY, CDR2 FYNNEI. There are 14 residues in the CDR3. CDR3 DNA: TGTGCCAGCAGTGGAGGACAGCCCCCCCACTCGCTGAACTTC. Residues: CASSGGQPPHSLNF.

This sequence joins TRBV30 and TRBJ2-3, with TRBD2 matching over 8 bases. Germline V CDR1 and CDR2: GTSNPN, SVGIG (reference sequence). The J segment lost 0 bases and the V segment lost 2 bases, leaving 4 bases of the junction unmatched. The CDR3 is made up of 15 amino acids. CDR3 sequence (DNA): TGTGCCTGGAGTAAAGCGGGGGCTAGCACAGATACGCAGTATTTT. Amino acid sequence: CAWSKAGASTDTQYF.

The rearrangement uses TRBV5-8 and TRBJ1-4, with TRBD1 matching 7 bases. Losses at the gene ends were 0 bases for V and 4 bases for J; bases not matched to a gene: 6. Germline CDR1 reads SGHTS; CDR2 reads YDEGEE. This CDR3 contains 16 residues. CDR3 sequence reads: CASSLEGTGVNEKLFF. CDR3 sequence (DNA): TGTGCCAGCAGCTTGGAGGGTACAGGGGTTAATGAAAAACTGTTTTTT.

V is TRBV30 and J is TRBJ1-3, with no clear D. This CDR3 has 13 amino acids. The V gene's germline CDR1 is GTSNPN and CDR2 SVGIG (reference sequence). The V gene lost 5 bases and the J gene lost 2 bases, with 10 bases spanning the gap. In DNA form, the CDR3 reads TGTGCCTGGGGAGGGAACCCTGGAAACACCATATATTTT. Its protein is CAWGGNPGNTIYF.

The V gene is TRBV4-3, the J gene TRBJ2-7; possible D gene TRBD1, 5 bases. Germline CDR1 is LGHNA and CDR2 is YSLEER. The V and J ends lost 0 bases and 4 bases respectively, with 13 bases between them. The CDR3 consists of 15 residues. Here the CDR3 reads CASSQEQATVYEQYF. The CDR3 coding sequence is TGCGCCAGCAGCCAAGAACAAGCGACAGTGTACGAGCAGTACTTC.

The chain combines TRBV18 with TRBJ1-5; 9 bases align to TRBD1. The CDR3 loop spans 16 amino acids. With V trimmed by 3 bases and J by 3 bases, 6 bases remained unmatched. Germline V gene data show CDR1 as KGHSH and CDR2 as LQKENI. The CDR3 here is CASSPRQGGDNQPQHF. The CDR3 nucleotides are TGTGCCAGCTCACCTCGACAGGGGGGTGACAATCAGCCCCAGCATTTT.

V usage is TRBV7-2 and J usage is TRBJ2-1; 13 bases fit TRBD2. V lost 3 bases to trimming and J lost 8 bases; unmatched junction nucleotides: 4. Germline V CDR1 and CDR2: SGHTA, FQGNSA. This CDR3 contains 15 residues. CDR3 nucleotides: TGTGCCAGCAGCTTGCGGACTAGCGGGAGTCATGAGCAGTTCTTC. Protein sequence: CASSLRTSGSHEQFF. Full variable domain (outside the CDR3, taken from reference TRBV7-2 and TRBJ2-1): GAGVSQSPSNKVTEKGKDVELRCDPISGHTALYWYRQSLGQGLEFLIYFQGNSAPDKSGLPSDRFSAERTGGSVSTLTIQRTQQEDSAVYLCASSLRTSGSHEQFFGPGTRLTVL.

The CDR3 loop reads CASSVEPGNREQYF. Here the CDR3 DNA reads TGTGCCAGCAGCGTAGAGCCAGGGAACAGGGAGCAGTACTTC. The chain combines TRBV9 with TRBJ2-7; possible D gene TRBD1, 5 bases. Germline assignment: CDR1 SGDLS and CDR2 YYNGEE. This CDR3 spans 14 amino acids. Trimming left V 0 bases short and J 7 bases short, with 14 bases between.

The sample holds one count of this clone. J is TRBJ2-7 and V is TRBV9; 10 bases are shared with TRBD1. V lost 0 bases, J lost 3 bases, and 3 bases stayed unmatched. The CDR3 runs 15 residues. CDR1 and CDR2 (germline): SGDLS, YYNGEE. This chain's CDR3 is CASSVGDRGLYEQYF. DNA for the CDR3: TGTGCCAGCAGCGTAGGGGACAGGGGACTCTACGAGCAGTACTTC.

The chain couples TRBV19 to TRBJ1-6; a possible D gene is TRBD1 (5 bases). The CDR3 has 14 amino acids. Per the germline V gene, CDR1 is LNHDA and CDR2 is SQIVND (reference sequence). Deletions cut 3 bases from V and 9 bases from J, with 12 bases between. CDR3: CASSMQGPSSPLHF. As DNA, the CDR3 is TGTGCCAGTAGTATGCAGGGTCCGAGTTCACCCCTCCACTTT.

V usage is TRBV10-3 and J usage is TRBJ2-1; a weak D match, TRBD1 (6 bases). The V and J ends lost 10 bases and 0 bases respectively, with 10 bases between them. Germline assignment: CDR1 ENHRY and CDR2 SYGVKD. The CDR3 consists of 13 residues. CDR3 DNA sequence: TGTGCCAGTCAGGGGAGCTCCTACAATGAGCAGTTCTTC. Translation gives CASQGSSYNEQFF.

The gene calls are TRBV6-5 and TRBJ2-1; 9 bases line up with TRBD2. The trim removed 5 bases at V and 6 bases at J, leaving 5 bases unmatched. The CDR3 runs 14 residues. CDR1 MNHEY and CDR2 SVGAGI come from the germline V gene. The CDR3 protein is CASSRLAALNEQFF. CDR3 bases: TGTGCCAGCAGTCGACTAGCGGCGCTCAATGAGCAGTTCTTC.